These T cell receptor beta chains were read from a single sample in a study of T cells in Graves' hyperthyroidism and ophthalmopathy. One entry per CDR3 protein, called by TCRdb with MiXCR from the multiplex PCR reads. The sample includes hundreds of thousands of distinct CDR3 sequences, around 17% of them seen just once. The sample was blood. These receptors were taken from a woman aged 18-30 years with Graves' ophthalmopathy. Each CDR3 is given with its conserved first and last residue. Each record gives: clone size, J gene, V gene, D gene, CDR3 DNA, CDR3 protein. The D gene is left open where the match is weak. Clone size is given as once, few, many, or a class for an expanded clone.

>many|TRBJ2-7|TRBV18|NA
TGTGCCAGCTCTATCGGTGGCAGCCTCTATTACGAGCAGTACTTC
CASSIGGSLYYEQYF
>many|TRBJ2-1|TRBV19|NA
TGTGCCAGTAGTATTGACGGGGGCCGCTACAATGAGCAGTTCTTC
CASSIDGGRYNEQFF
>many|TRBJ1-5|TRBV28|NA
TGTGCCAGCAGTTTTACCCGGGAAACATATAGCAATCAGCCCCAGCATTTT
CASSFTRETYSNQPQHF
>many|TRBJ1-1|TRBV18|NA
TGTGCCAGCTCATCAGACCAGAACACTGAAGCTTTCTTT
CASSSDQNTEAFF
>many|TRBJ1-5|TRBV6-1|NA
TGTGCCAGCACAACAGCCAATCAGCCCCAGCATTTT
CASTTANQPQHF
>many|TRBJ2-3|TRBV12-5|TRBD1
TGTGCTAGTGGTTCCGGACAGGGGGCAGATACGCAGTATTTT
CASGSGQGADTQYF
>many|TRBJ1-4|TRBV28|TRBD1
TGTGCCAGCAGTCCAGGGGGCGTCAATGAAAAACTGTTTTTT
CASSPGGVNEKLFF
>few|TRBJ1-4|TRBV14|NA
TGTGCCAGCAGCTGTACCGGGACACAGTGTGCAACTAATGAAAAACTGTTTTTT
CASSCTGTQCATNEKLFF
>many|TRBJ2-1|TRBV14|NA
TGTGCCAGCAGCCAAGCCAACCTAATGAGGAATGAGCAGTTCTTC
CASSQANLMRNEQFF
>many|TRBJ1-1|TRBV30|TRBD1
TGTGCCTGGGGGATAGACAGGGATCCTGAAGCTTTCTTT
CAWGIDRDPEAFF
>many|TRBJ2-7|TRBV7-9|TRBD2
TGTGCCAGCAGCTTCGGGGGGGCCTACGAGCAGTACTTC
CASSFGGAYEQYF
>many|TRBJ1-2|TRBV20-1|NA
TGCAGTGCTAAGGAAAGGACAACCGAGGGTTATGGCTACACCTTC
CSAKERTTEGYGYTF
>many|TRBJ2-7|TRBV6-1|NA
TGTGCCAGCAGTGAGCAGGGAGGAACGGGGGAGCAGTACTTC
CASSEQGGTGEQYF
>many|TRBJ1-1|TRBV7-8|NA
TGTGCCAGCAGCTTAGGACCGCAGGGGACTGAAGCTTTCTTT
CASSLGPQGTEAFF
>many|TRBJ1-1|TRBV6-2/TRBV6-3|NA
TGTGCCAGCAGTCCCGGACGGCTCTTGAACACTGAAGCTTTCTTT
CASSPGRLLNTEAFF
>many|TRBJ2-2|TRBV3-1|NA
TGTGCCAGCAGCCAAGGACTAGTAGGTACCGGGGAGCTGTTTTTT
CASSQGLVGTGELFF
>many|TRBJ2-7|TRBV4-1|NA
TGCGCCAGCAGCCAACGGAACATTAACCCGAACGAGCAGTACTTC
CASSQRNINPNEQYF
>many|TRBJ1-2|TRBV28|NA
TGTGCCAGCAGTAACTCGAACAGGGCCCTTGACTATGGCTACACCTTC
CASSNSNRALDYGYTF
>many|TRBJ1-2|TRBV5-1|NA
TGCGCCAGCAGCTTGCAGGTGCAGGGCGATGGCTACACCTTC
CASSLQVQGDGYTF
>few|TRBJ1-4|TRBV19|NA
TGTGCCAGTAGTAATCTCGGACAGCCTAATGAAAAACTGTTTTTT
CASSNLGQPNEKLFF
>many|TRBJ2-7|TRBV5-6|NA
TGTGCCAGCAGCTTGGAACCCCTCTACGAGCAGTACTTC
CASSLEPLYEQYF
>many|TRBJ2-5|TRBV4-1|TRBD1
TGCGCCAGCAGCCAAGCTAGGACAGGGGGGGGGACCCAGTACTTC
CASSQARTGGGTQYF
>many|TRBJ1-5|TRBV7-8|NA
TGTGCCAGCAGCTTAACGACCGGTACGGCTCAGCCCCAGCATTTT
CASSLTTGTAQPQHF
>many|TRBJ2-1|TRBV10-3|NA
TGTGCCATCTCAATCGGGCAGCTTAACAATGAGCAGTTCTTC
CAISIGQLNNEQFF
>many|TRBJ2-5|TRBV7-3|NA
TGTGCCAGCAGCTTAAGTGGCCAAGAGACCCAGTACTTC
CASSLSGQETQYF